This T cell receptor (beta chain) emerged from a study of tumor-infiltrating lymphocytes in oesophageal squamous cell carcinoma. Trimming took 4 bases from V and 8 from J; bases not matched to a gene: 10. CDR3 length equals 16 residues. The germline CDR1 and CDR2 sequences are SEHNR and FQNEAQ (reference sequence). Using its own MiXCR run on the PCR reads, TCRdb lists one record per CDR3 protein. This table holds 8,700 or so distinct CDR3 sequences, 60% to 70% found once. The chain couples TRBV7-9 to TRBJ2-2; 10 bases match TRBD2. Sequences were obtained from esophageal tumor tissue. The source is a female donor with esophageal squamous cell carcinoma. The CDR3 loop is CASSSRGLAGAGELFF. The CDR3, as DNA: TGTGCCAGCAGCTCCCGAGGGCTAGCGGGGGCTGGGGAGCTGTTTTTT.